The 20 T cell receptor beta chains listed next were all sequenced from one sample in a study of cytomegalovirus exposure and HLA in healthy donors. PCR was performed using 60 Vbeta and 13 Jbeta primers. Assay: immunoSEQ multiplex PCR; the TCRdb copy retains only in-frame clones and omits some. The table lists about 120,000 clones, around 85% of them singletons. What was sequenced was PBMCs. The receptors come from a man younger than 35 in good health and CMV-seropositive.

The V call is TRBV7-8, the J call TRBJ1-2; the D gene is possibly TRBD1 (6 bases). The V end lost 4 bases, the J end lost 2 bases, and 11 bases lay between the germline ends. Germline CDR1 and CDR2: SGHVS and FQNEAQ. There are 14 residues in the CDR3. This chain's CDR3 is CASSYRDENYGYTF. CDR3 sequence (DNA): TGTGCCAGCAGCTACAGGGATGAAAACTATGGCTACACCTTC. The variable domain in full, completed from reference TRBV7-8 and TRBJ1-2, reads GAGVSQSPRYKVAKRGQDVALRCDPISGHVSLFWYQQALGQGPEFLTYFQNEAQLDKSGLPSDRFFAERPEGSVSTLKIQRTQQEDSAVYLCASSYRDENYGYTFGSGTRLTVV.

V and J are TRBV6-5 and TRBJ2-7, with a weak D call TRBD2 (7 bases). Trimming stripped 2 bases from V and 3 bases from J, with 11 bases between. The CDR3 spans 14 residues. Germline CDR1 and CDR2: MNHEY and SVGAGI. The DNA for the CDR3 is TGTGCCAGCAGTTACGAGGGAGGGGGCTACGAGCAGTACTTC. This gives the protein CASSYEGGGYEQYF.

The J gene is TRBJ2-2, the V gene TRBV7-7, with TRBD2 as a possible D gene (6 bases). The CDR3 has 18 residues. CDR1 is SSHAT and CDR2 is FNYEAQ in the germline V gene (reference sequence). V was cut by 5 bases and J by 5 bases, with 24 bases left in between. The CDR3, as DNA: TGTGCCAGCAGCCGTTCCTTGTATCGGGGGAAGGGTACCGGGGAGCTGTTTTTT. Translation gives CASSRSLYRGKGTGELFF. The variable domain in full, completed from reference TRBV7-7 and TRBJ2-2, reads GAGVSQSPRYKVTKRGQDVTLRCDPISSHATLYWYQQALGQGPEFLTYFNYEAQPDKSGLPSDRFSAERPEGSISTLTIQRTEQRDSAMYRCASSRSLYRGKGTGELFFGEGSRLTVL.

V gene TRBV5-4 combines with J gene TRBJ2-7, with a weak D call TRBD1 (6 bases). The CDR3 covers 12 residues. Germline CDR1 is SGHNT and CDR2 is YYREEE (reference sequence). Trimming took 4 bases from V and 5 from J, leaving 10 bases between them. CDR3 protein: CASSLDSNEQYF. The CDR3 DNA reads TGTGCCAGCAGCCTGGACAGCAACGAGCAGTACTTC. The whole variable domain, remainder taken from reference TRBV5-4 and TRBJ2-7, is ETGVTQSPTHLIKTRGQQVTLRCSSQSGHNTVSWYQQALGQGPQFIFQYYREEENGRGNFPPRFSGLQFPNYSSELNVNALELDDSALYLCASSLDSNEQYFGPGTRLTVT.

The rearrangement joins TRBV5-1 to TRBJ1-1; no firm D call. The length of the CDR3 is 14 residues. Germline V gives CDR1 SGHRS, CDR2 YFSETQ. V was trimmed by 4 bases and J by 0 bases, leaving 10 bases between them. CDR3 coding DNA: TGCGCCAGCAGCATTAGGGAGATGAACACTGAAGCTTTCTTT. Encoded protein: CASSIREMNTEAFF.

The chain couples TRBV6-1 to TRBJ1-6; tentative D call: TRBD1 (5 bases). The germline V and J ends were trimmed by 2 bases and 10 bases, with 24 bases remaining between them. The germline V gene encodes CDR1 MNHNS and CDR2 SASEGT. This CDR3 has 18 residues. The CDR3 region is CASSENSGAGFYPSPLHF. CDR3 sequence (DNA): TGTGCCAGCAGTGAAAATTCTGGGGCAGGTTTTTACCCCTCACCCCTCCACTTT.

This clone was detected only a few times. V gene TRBV7-9 combines with J gene TRBJ1-2; the D gene is possibly TRBD1 (5 bases). Germline V gene lookup returns CDR1 SEHNR and CDR2 FQNEAQ (reference sequence). The ends were cut back, 1 base at V and 9 bases at J, with 15 bases in the middle. The CDR3 consists of 14 residues. CDR3 region: CASSLGVEGRSYTF. As DNA, the CDR3 is TGTGCCAGCAGCTTAGGTGTGGAGGGGCGAAGCTACACCTTC.

CDR3 nucleotide sequence: TGTGCCTGGAGTAATAGCTACGGCGGGGAGCTGTTTTTT. Amino acids: CAWSNSYGGELFF. The genes are TRBV30 and TRBJ2-2; D remains ambiguous. Deletions cut 2 bases from V and 7 bases from J, with 11 bases between. The CDR3 is 13 residues long. Germline CDR1 GTSNPN, CDR2 SVGIG (reference sequence).

The rearrangement uses TRBV2 and TRBJ2-1; 8 bases are shared with TRBD2. Trimming took 2 bases from V and 5 from J; bases not matched to a gene: 8. Looked up from germline, CDR1 is SNHLY and CDR2 is FYNNEI. This CDR3 region has 16 residues. CDR3 sequence (DNA): TGTGCCAGCAGTGAATTGCTGGCTAGCGGGCACAATGAGCAGTTCTTC. It encodes CASSELLASGHNEQFF.

This chain connects TRBV29-1 to TRBJ1-1; TRBD1 aligns across 7 bases. Per the germline V gene, CDR1 is SQVTM and CDR2 is ANQGSEA. Unmatched junction bases numbered 4, after V lost 4 bases and J lost 5 bases. This CDR3 spans 12 amino acids. CDR3 sequence (DNA): TGCAGCGTTGCGACAGGGTTAACTGAAGCTTTCTTT. This encodes CSVATGLTEAFF.

The chain links TRBV5-1 to TRBJ1-1; TRBD1 aligns across 8 bases. The V gene end was trimmed by 2 bases and the J gene end by 4 bases; junction bases not matched to a gene: 10. The germline V gene has CDR1 SGHRS and CDR2 YFSETQ. CDR3 length: 16 amino acids. The CDR3 reads CASSFDRGGRSTEAFF. CDR3 bases: TGCGCCAGCAGCTTCGACAGGGGAGGGCGAAGCACTGAAGCTTTCTTT.

The J gene is TRBJ2-2, the V gene TRBV7-2; 7 bases align to TRBD2. The germline CDR1 and CDR2 sequences are SGHTA and FQGNSA. V shed 3 bases and J 2 bases; nucleotides not matched to a gene: 3. The CDR3 is 15 residues long. CDR3 nucleotide sequence: TGTGCCAGCAGCTTGGGACTACCCAACACCGGGGAGCTGTTTTTT. Protein: CASSLGLPNTGELFF.

The V gene is TRBV6-1, the J gene TRBJ2-3; 9 nucleotides match TRBD2. V lost 2 bases and J lost 2; bases outside the gene matches: 8. The germline gives CDR1 MNHNS, CDR2 SASEGT. This CDR3 has 17 amino acids. This CDR3 is CASSERTSAFNTDTQYF. The CDR3 DNA follows: TGTGCCAGCAGTGAACGGACTAGCGCTTTTAACACAGATACGCAGTATTTT.

The chain carries TRBV5-4 and TRBJ2-5; no reliable D call. Per the germline V gene, CDR1 is SGHNT and CDR2 is YYREEE (reference sequence). The CDR3 runs to 12 residues. Between the trimmed V and J ends, which lost 1 base and 4 bases, there was a span of 5 bases. DNA of the CDR3: TGTGCCAGCAGCTTGACTGCAGAGACCCAGTACTTC. Encoded protein: CASSLTAETQYF.

This sequence joins TRBV10-1 and TRBJ1-1; D uncertain. Deletions cut 0 bases from V and 1 base from J, with 6 bases between. Germline V CDR1 and CDR2: WNHNN, SYGVQD (reference sequence). The CDR3 is 14 residues long. The CDR3 region has the DNA TGCGCCAGCAGTGAGTCCCTCTCGAACACTGAAGCTTTCTTT. Amino acid sequence: CASSESLSNTEAFF.

This chain connects TRBV4-1 to TRBJ2-2; TRBD2 might be the D (5 bases). The germline V and J ends were trimmed by 0 bases and 1 base, with 9 bases remaining between them. The CDR3 covers 16 residues. CDR1 is MGHRA, CDR2 YSYEKL, per germline. CDR3: CASSQERRRNTGELFF. DNA for the CDR3: TGCGCCAGCAGCCAAGAAAGGAGGCGGAACACCGGGGAGCTGTTTTTT.

This chain uses TRBV6-6 with TRBJ1-2; TRBD1 is a possible D gene (6 bases). V shed 8 bases and J shed 4 bases, with 14 bases lying between them. The germline CDR1 and CDR2 sequences are MNHNY and SVGAGI (reference sequence). The CDR3 length is 13 residues. The CDR3 loop is CASLSGAGYGYTF. The DNA for the CDR3 is TGTGCCAGCCTTTCAGGGGCAGGCTATGGCTACACCTTC.

The chain uses TRBV2 and TRBJ2-4; tentative D call: TRBD2 (6 bases). Germline CDR1 SNHLY, CDR2 FYNNEI. The CDR3 spans 16 residues. V was trimmed by 1 base and J by 4 bases, leaving 14 bases between them. Here the CDR3 DNA reads TGTGCCAGCAGTGAAGTGGGGGGAAATCTAAAAAACATTCAGTACTTC. It translates to CASSEVGGNLKNIQYF.

The chain couples TRBV5-4 to TRBJ1-3; 7 bases agree with TRBD1. Germline assignment: CDR1 SGHNT and CDR2 YYREEE (reference sequence). With V trimmed by 4 bases and J by 2 bases, 3 bases remained unmatched. The length of the CDR3 is 14 residues. CDR3 loop: CASSPDRAGNTIYF. The CDR3 DNA follows: TGTGCCAGCAGCCCTGACAGGGCTGGAAACACCATATATTTT.

The CDR3 sequence: CAIRTGGAWDTQYF. In DNA, the CDR3 is TGTGCCATTAGGACAGGGGGCGCATGGGATACGCAGTATTTT. This chain uses TRBV10-3 with TRBJ2-3, with TRBD1 matching over 11 bases. Germline CDR1 is ENHRY and CDR2 is SYGVKD. Losses at the gene ends were 9 bases for V and 6 bases for J; bases not matched to a gene: 8. CDR3 length equals 14 residues.